This T cell receptor beta chain emerged from a study of blood T cell repertoires in COVID-19. Across the study: Spain, Italy and the United States supplied samples that represented acute and convalescent COVID-19. PBMCs, B-cell-depleted T cells, or T cells provided the cDNA or gDNA that made up the material.

This CDR3 region has 16 residues. V lost 5 bases to trimming and J lost 0 bases, with 14 bases between them. The V gene's germline CDR1 is SGHRS and CDR2 YFSETQ. Per the study methods: For nucleated cells, counts were estimated from reference gene primer amplification. Generated by immunoSEQ multiplex PCR, the TCRdb table keeps only in-frame clones and is missing some. The D gene and trimming were derived from the DNA, and the V and J assignments and clone size from that table. The sample contains 130,000 to 150,000 clones, 80% to 85% of which appear only once. The sequence derives from a human donor in a cohort sampled during active COVID-19. The rearrangement joins TRBV5-1 to TRBJ1-4; D remains unclear. Sequencing input: peripheral blood. The DNA for the CDR3 is TGCGCCAGCAGTCCCGGGAACAGAGCAACTAATGAAAAACTGTTTTTT. It encodes CASSPGNRATNEKLFF.